This T cell receptor beta chain was captured by sequencing in a study of T cells in Graves' hyperthyroidism and ophthalmopathy. Study-wide findings and caveats: Using 13 V-J features, a model discriminated ophthalmopathy from stable hyperthyroidism. The blood repertoire included most of the expanded thyroid clonotypes above 0.001.

Many counts were recorded for this clonotype. Its antigen is currently unknown. The TCR beta CDR3 regions underwent amplification using RNA transcripts as the source. The HTBI primer set was used in a first-round RT-PCR of the TCR CDR3. MiXCR, run by TCRdb on the multiplex PCR reads, gives a single entry per CDR3 protein. Counted here are about 400,000 distinct CDR3 sequences, just under 15% occurring once; the ten biggest clones make up roughly 33%. Absence of ophthalmopathy progression within 18 months defined stable Graves' hyperthyroidism. It was uncontrolled infection, other autoimmune disease, pregnancy or lactation that excluded patients. The germline V gene has CDR1 LGHDT and CDR2 YNNKEL (reference sequence). The CDR3 is 14 amino acids. Trimming cost V 0 bases and J 7 bases; bases outside gene matches: 2.

The rearrangement links TRBV3-1 to TRBJ2-4, with 8 bases aligning to TRBD2. This receptor was taken from a woman in her 30s with Graves' hyperthyroidism. Sequencing used blood. The CDR3 DNA reads as TGTGCCAGCAGCCAAGACGGGAGGGGTAACATTCAGTACTTC. Translating it yields CASSQDGRGNIQYF.